This T cell receptor (beta chain) is drawn from a study of shared clonotypes between healthy human individuals. V lost 7 bases, J lost 8 bases, and 5 bases stayed unmatched. CDR1 and CDR2 (germline): MDHEN, SYDVKM. There are 13 residues in the CDR3. Sequenced by immunoSEQ multiplex PCR; TCRdb stores in-frame clones only, minus some. The table includes roughly 200,000 clones, 60% to 75% detected once. The sample was memory CD4+ T cells sorted from blood. Subset indicated: CD45RA-negative fraction. The chain employs TRBV28 and TRBJ1-4, with 9 bases identical to TRBD1. The sequence derives from a man aged 25 to 40 in good health. In DNA, the CDR3 is TGTGCCAGCATGAGGACAGGGGTAGAAAAACTGTTTTTT. Amino acid sequence: CASMRTGVEKLFF. The complete variable domain, with remaining parts taken from reference TRBV28 and TRBJ1-4, reads DVKVTQSSRYLVKRTGEKVFLECVQDMDHENMFWYRQDPGLGLRLIYFSYDVKMKEKGDIPEGYSVSREKKERFSLILESASTNQTSMYLCASMRTGVEKLFFGSGTQLSVL.